This T cell receptor (beta chain) appears in the sequencing data of a study of breast tumors, draining lymph nodes, adjacent tissues. Whole-study findings and limits: The data were judged consistent with most tumor T cells coming from lymph node and expanding in tumor. Tumor repertoires ranked between lymph nodes and nontumor tissue in diversity, with V and J gene preferences.

V dropped 5 bases and J dropped 3; count of bases not matched to a gene: 4. Germline assignment: CDR1 MDHEN and CDR2 SYDVKM. The CDR3 is 13 residues long. TCRdb analysed the multiplex PCR reads with MiXCR anew, one entry per CDR3 protein. The sample holds 150,000 or so distinct CDR3 sequences, roughly 35% seen once. In regard to this clonotype: Its antigen is not identified.

Axillary draining lymph nodes of breast cancer patients supplied the node samples. The rearrangement uses TRBV28 and TRBJ2-7, with 7 bases aligning to TRBD1. The sequence derives from a female donor with breast cancer. Some clones in this sample may be carry-over from other donors' samples. The sequencing input was axillary lymph node tissue. Here the CDR3 DNA reads TGTGCCAGCAGTCCCGACAGGGTCTACGAGCAGTACTTC. It yields the protein CASSPDRVYEQYF.